This T cell receptor beta chain comes out of a study of post-analysis software for immune sequencing data. Study information: The courses of disease that were included comprised relapsing-remitting, secondary progressive and progressive-relapsing multiple sclerosis.

This CDR3 spans 15 amino acids. Germline CDR1 is SQVTM and CDR2 is ANQGSEA. Trimming took off 4 bases at V and 4 bases at J, with 17 bases between the two ends. Libraries were made from TCR beta cDNA, and they carried unique molecular identifiers. From around 0.96 to 9.9 million T cells, 500,000 or so cDNA molecules were obtained. Via MiXCR, TCRdb re-called the PCR reads, giving one row per CDR3 protein. The sample includes 600,000 to 750,000 distinct CDR3 sequences, 59% of them seen just once. Findings of the study overall: Patients had higher frequencies than controls of about 5 TRBV segments, including TRBV5-6, TRBV5-1 and TRBV20-1. The F measure placed samples prepared in the same batch into strongly shared clusters. Significantly lower normalized Chao1 diversity was found in patients with multiple sclerosis relative to controls.

This clonotype was seen a handful of times. Antigen specificity is unknown. The chain joins TRBV29-1 to TRBJ2-1; perhaps D is TRBD1 or TRBD2 (5 bases each). This receptor was identified in a girl aged 2 to 9 with multiple sclerosis. The material sequenced was blood. CDR3 residues: CSVVGATRHYNEQFF. CDR3 nucleotides: TGCAGCGTTGTCGGGGCCACTAGACATTACAATGAGCAGTTCTTC.